The 18 T cell receptor beta chains presented below share a single source sample, sequenced in a study of T cell responses to AZD1222 COVID-19 vaccine. Using immunoSEQ multiplex PCR, the repertoire was profiled, and TCRdb retains in-frame clones only, with some absent. Of 120,000 or so clones listed, more than 70% are singletons. The starting material was peripheral blood, obtained 28 days after the second AZD1222 dose. The receptors were gathered from an adult who received the AZD1222 COVID-19 vaccine.

This clone was counted once. The rearrangement joins TRBV24-1 to TRBJ1-2, with a possible D match to TRBD1 (5 bases). V lost 4 bases, J lost 8 bases, and 16 bases lay in between. CDR1 is KGHDR and CDR2 is SFDVKD in the germline V gene. The CDR3 runs to 14 residues. The CDR3 region is CATSDVGHSGGYTF. The DNA of the CDR3 is TGTGCCACCAGTGACGTCGGACATTCGGGCGGCTACACCTTC.

The chain is built from TRBV7-9 and TRBJ1-2, with D possibly being TRBD1 (5 bases). Germline CDR1 reads SEHNR; CDR2 reads FQNEAQ (reference sequence). V lost 3 bases to trimming and J lost 2 bases, with 13 bases between them. The CDR3 runs 15 residues. In DNA, the CDR3 is TGTGCCAGCAGCTTTAAACGGGACGGGAACTATGGCTACACCTTC. Protein sequence: CASSFKRDGNYGYTF.

The genes are TRBV18 and TRBJ2-7; perhaps TRBD1 as D (6 bases). This CDR3 contains 15 residues. Germline CDR1 and CDR2: KGHSH and LQKENI. V was cut by 3 bases and J by 5 bases, with 17 bases left in between. The CDR3 sequence is CASSPTGSYADEQYF. The CDR3 coding sequence is TGTGCCAGCTCACCTACAGGGTCGTATGCGGACGAGCAGTACTTC.

The chain has TRBV6-2 or TRBV6-3 and TRBJ2-2, with 7 nucleotides matching TRBD1. Looked up from germline, CDR1 is MNHEY and CDR2 is SVGEGT. The CDR3 has 15 residues. V was clipped by 5 bases and J by 2 bases; unmatched bases: 5. The CDR3 DNA is TGTGCCAGCAGTCTGACAGGGTCAAACACCGGGGAGCTGTTTTTT. Translated, it gives CASSLTGSNTGELFF.

The chain couples TRBV18 to TRBJ2-7; maybe TRBD1 (6 bases). This CDR3 has 14 amino acids. Trimming removed 3 bases at V and 2 bases at J, with 11 bases between. Germline CDR1 and CDR2: KGHSH and LQKENI. CDR3 loop: CASSPKTGAYEQYF. In nucleotides, the CDR3 is TGTGCCAGCTCACCGAAGACAGGTGCCTACGAGCAGTACTTC.

The chain joins TRBV7-9 to TRBJ2-3; no clear D gene. Germline loops: CDR1 SEHNR, CDR2 FQNEAQ (reference sequence). The CDR3 has 12 residues. The V gene lost 2 bases and the J gene lost 4 bases, with 4 bases spanning the gap. The CDR3 nucleotides read TGTGCCAGCAGCTTAAGTTCAGATACGCAGTATTTT. It specifies CASSLSSDTQYF. The full variable domain, completed using reference TRBV7-9 and TRBJ2-3, is DTGVSQNPRHKITKRGQNVTFRCDPISEHNRLYWYRQTLGQGPEFLTYFQNEAQLEKSRLLSDRFSAERPKGSFSTLEIQRTEQGDSAMYLCASSLSSDTQYFGPGTRLTVL.

The chain has TRBV5-4 and TRBJ2-7; a weak D match, TRBD2 (6 bases). Per germline, CDR1 SGHNT and CDR2 YYREEE (reference sequence). The V and J ends lost 4 bases and 6 bases respectively, with 20 bases between them. The CDR3 has 15 residues. This CDR3 reads CASSTISTSAAEQYF. The CDR3 DNA sequence: TGTGCCAGCAGCACCATCTCGACTAGTGCGGCCGAGCAGTACTTC.

This chain uses TRBV18 with TRBJ2-2, with D possibly called TRBD1 or TRBD2 (5 bases each). Germline lookup yields CDR1 KGHSH and CDR2 LQKENI. The CDR3 consists of 14 residues. V gave up 1 base and J gave up 4 bases, with 7 bases separating them. In DNA form, the CDR3 reads TGTGCCAGCTCACCACTTGGGGGCACCGGGGAGCTGTTTTTT. As protein: CASSPLGGTGELFF.

CDR3 region: CASEVSGANVLTF. CDR3 coding DNA: TGTGCCAGTGAGGTCTCTGGGGCCAACGTCCTGACTTTC. The chain is built from TRBV19 and TRBJ2-6; D remains ambiguous. V was trimmed by 8 bases and J by 0 bases, leaving 5 bases between them. The germline CDR1 and CDR2 sequences are LNHDA and SQIVND (reference sequence). The CDR3 covers 13 residues.

This clone was observed a single time. This sequence joins TRBV28 and TRBJ1-2; TRBD1 might be the D (5 bases). V lost 3 bases to trimming and J lost 8 bases, with 16 bases between them. The CDR3 is made up of 14 amino acids. The germline V gene has CDR1 MDHEN and CDR2 SYDVKM. CDR3 coding DNA: TGTGCCAGCAGTTTGTTGACAGTCTCGAGAGGCTACACCTTC. It is translated as CASSLLTVSRGYTF.

CDR3 loop: CASSRGDGVARNTIYF. The CDR3 DNA follows: TGCGCCAGCAGCAGGGGTGATGGGGTCGCTCGAAACACCATATATTTT. V usage is TRBV5-1 and J usage is TRBJ1-3; the D gene is possibly TRBD1 (5 bases). Per the germline V gene, CDR1 is SGHRS and CDR2 is YFSETQ. The CDR3 contains 16 residues. Trimming pared 4 bases from V and 5 bases from J, leaving 19 bases between.

The chain uses TRBV19 and TRBJ1-6; TRBD1 matches 8 bases. Germline CDR1 is LNHDA and CDR2 is SQIVND (reference sequence). This CDR3 is built from 14 residues. Losses at the gene ends were 5 bases for V and 7 bases for J; bases not matched to a gene: 4. The CDR3 DNA follows: TGTGCCAGTAGTCCCAGGGGGCTCAATTCACCCCTCCACTTT. Amino acids: CASSPRGLNSPLHF.

The chain couples TRBV19 to TRBJ2-3; 11 bases are a match to TRBD2. This CDR3 has 14 residues. The ends lost 7 bases at V and 2 bases at J; junction bases unmatched: 2. Germline values: CDR1 LNHDA, CDR2 SQIVND (reference sequence). DNA for the CDR3: TGTGCCAGTAAGACTAGCGGGACCACAGATACGCAGTATTTT. It specifies CASKTSGTTDTQYF.

The V gene is TRBV6-5, the J gene TRBJ2-2; D not resolved. Trimming stripped 2 bases from V and 3 bases from J, with 10 bases between. The germline V gene has CDR1 MNHEY and CDR2 SVGAGI. This CDR3 is built from 15 residues. The CDR3 DNA is TGTGCCAGCAGTTACAGAACACCTCACACCGGGGAGCTGTTTTTT. This translates into CASSYRTPHTGELFF.

This chain uses TRBV7-2 with TRBJ2-1; TRBD2 agrees at 8 bases. The CDR3 runs to 15 residues. Unmatched junction bases numbered 9, after V lost 5 bases and J lost 6 bases. The V gene's germline CDR1 is SGHTA and CDR2 FQGNSA. CDR3 coding DNA: TGTGCCAGCAGCCAAAAACGGGAGGGGCTCAATGAGCAGTTCTTC. Protein product: CASSQKREGLNEQFF.

The chain links TRBV27 to TRBJ2-7, with unresolved D. The V gene's germline CDR1 is MNHEY and CDR2 SMNVEV (reference sequence). The ends were cut back, 7 bases at V and 2 bases at J, with 15 bases in the middle. The CDR3 covers 14 residues. The CDR3 loop reads CASKVGPPTYEQYF. CDR3 nucleotides: TGTGCCAGCAAAGTGGGTCCGCCGACCTACGAGCAGTACTTC.

This chain links TRBV30 with TRBJ1-6, with a possible D match to TRBD1 (5 bases). V was clipped by 4 bases and J by 5 bases, with 9 bases between them. CDR3 length: 13 residues. Germline V gene data show CDR1 as GTSNPN and CDR2 as SVGIG (reference sequence). The CDR3 region is CAWTGTNNSPLHF. Written as DNA, the CDR3 is TGTGCCTGGACCGGGACCAATAATTCACCCCTCCACTTT.

The genes are TRBV6-6 and TRBJ1-4; 10 bases align to TRBD1. V lost 4 bases, J lost 12 bases, and 11 bases stayed unmatched. The CDR3 runs to 15 residues. Germline CDR1 MNHNY, CDR2 SVGAGI (reference sequence). CDR3 bases: TGTGCCAGCAGTTTCGGGGGACAGGGGAGGAGTGAACTGTTTTTT. As protein: CASSFGGQGRSELFF.